Listed here are 19 T cell receptor beta chains from one sample, sequenced in a study of T cell repertoires in cytomegalovirus infection. TCRdb reprocessed the reads with MiXCR, giving one entry per CDR3 protein. The repertoire holds 250,000 to 300,000 distinct CDR3 sequences, with 12% to 15% as singletons. Material for sequencing was PBMCs. All receptors come from a human donor in good health (CMV status not recorded). Some clones in this sample may be carry-over from other donors' samples.

This clonotype was found a few times. Here the CDR3 reads CASSSPNSPEQFF. Here the CDR3 DNA reads TGCGCCAGCAGCTCTCCAAACTCTCCGGAGCAGTTCTTC. This chain connects TRBV5-1 to TRBJ2-1; the D is unclear. The CDR3 spans 13 residues. Germline values: CDR1 SGHRS, CDR2 YFSETQ. Trimming stripped 3 bases from V and 10 bases from J, with 14 bases between.

This clonotype was seen a handful of times. The CDR3 nucleotides are TGTGCCAGCAGTTTCGGACAACGCACAGATACGCAGTATTTT. Translating it yields CASSFGQRTDTQYF. J is TRBJ2-3 and V is TRBV6-6; weak D call: TRBD1 (5 bases). This CDR3 comprises 14 residues. V lost 4 bases and J lost 1, with 9 bases in between. Looked up from germline, CDR1 is MNHNY and CDR2 is SVGAGI (reference sequence).

This chain links TRBV15 with TRBJ1-5, with D possibly being TRBD1 (5 bases). Between the trimmed V and J ends, which lost 1 base and 9 bases, there was a span of 10 bases. This CDR3 spans 13 amino acids. Germline lookup yields CDR1 LNHNV and CDR2 YYDKDF (reference sequence). Here the CDR3 reads CATSRATDRPQHF. CDR3 DNA: TGTGCCACCAGCAGAGCGACAGATAGGCCCCAGCATTTT.

The chain uses TRBV6-5 and TRBJ1-5; D might be TRBD1 (5 bases). The germline V gene has CDR1 MNHEY and CDR2 SVGAGI. Trimming cost V 6 bases and J 1 base, with 16 bases left between them. The CDR3 spans 16 residues. CDR3: CASSLRWGSSNQPQHF. CDR3 sequence (DNA): TGTGCCAGCAGCCTCCGATGGGGGAGCAGCAATCAGCCCCAGCATTTT.

Points on this clonotype: This clone may be a read error of a much larger clone one base away. V is TRBV7-8 and J is TRBJ1-2; TRBD1 is a possible D gene (6 bases). The V and J ends lost 1 base and 7 bases respectively, with 16 bases between them. This CDR3 comprises 15 residues. Germline V CDR1 and CDR2: SGHVS, FQNEAQ. CDR3 sequence: CASSLERFRTVGYTF. CDR3 in DNA: TGTGCCAGCAGCTTAGAGCGTTTTAGGACAGTTGGCTACACCTTC. The full variable domain, in which reference TRBV7-8 and TRBJ1-2 provide the parts outside the CDR3, is GAGVSQSPRYKVAKRGQDVALRCDPISGHVSLFWYQQALGQGPEFLTYFQNEAQLDKSGLPSDRFFAERPEGSVSTLKIQRTQQEDSAVYLCASSLERFRTVGYTFGSGTRLTVV.

This clonotype turned up a few times. The J gene is TRBJ1-5, the V gene TRBV9; D is uncertain. CDR1 SGDLS and CDR2 YYNGEE come from the germline V gene. The CDR3 contains 13 residues. V lost 0 bases, J lost 6 bases, and 7 bases lay in between. The CDR3 DNA sequence: TGTGCCAGCAGCGTAGTGGAGGGTCAGCCCCAGCATTTT. It encodes CASSVVEGQPQHF.

This clonotype was detected ten times or more. The chain recombines TRBV4-1 with TRBJ1-6, with 8 bases identical to TRBD1. V was pared by 2 bases and J by 9 bases, with 12 bases of the junction left unmatched. CDR1 is MGHRA, CDR2 YSYEKL, per germline. CDR3 length: 17 amino acids. The CDR3 DNA sequence: TGCGCCAGCAGCCAATATCTCCCTGACAGGGGAGGTTCACCCCTCCACTTT. Translated, it gives CASSQYLPDRGGSPLHF.

There are a few counts of this clonotype. The V and J genes are TRBV29-1 and TRBJ1-4; possibly TRBD1 for D (5 bases). Looked up from germline, CDR1 is SQVTM and CDR2 is ANQGSEA. Trimming pared 0 bases from V and 6 bases from J, leaving 8 bases between. This CDR3 comprises 13 residues. CDR3 nucleotide sequence: TGCAGCGTTGAAGAAGGGGCCGATGAAAAACTGTTTTTT. Translation gives CSVEEGADEKLFF.

This clonotype was counted many times. This chain joins TRBV7-9 and TRBJ2-1, with TRBD2 matching over 8 bases. The junction had 5 bases not matched to a gene; V was cut back by 8 bases and J by 2 bases. The CDR3 loop spans 14 amino acids. The germline CDR1 and CDR2 sequences are SEHNR and FQNEAQ (reference sequence). CDR3 in amino acids: CASLEAGAYNEQFF. DNA for the CDR3: TGTGCCAGCTTAGAAGCGGGGGCCTACAATGAGCAGTTCTTC.

The chain combines TRBV7-3 with TRBJ2-3; TRBD2 matches at 8 bases. Germline V gene sequence: CDR1 SGHTA, CDR2 FQGTGA. The CDR3 extends over 16 amino acids. Unmatched junction bases numbered 15, after V lost 5 bases and J lost 8 bases. CDR3 nucleotide sequence: TGTGCCAGCAGCCGCGGGACACTAGCGGACGGGGGTACGCAGTATTTT. As protein: CASSRGTLADGGTQYF.

The J gene is TRBJ2-1, the V gene TRBV6-2 or TRBV6-3, with D perhaps TRBD1 (6 bases). This CDR3 spans 14 amino acids. Trimming removed 7 bases at V and 2 bases at J, with 12 bases between. The germline V gene has CDR1 MNHEY and CDR2 SVGEGT. The CDR3 bases are TGTGCCAGCAATAGACAGGAACCCTACAATGAGCAGTTCTTC. This codes for CASNRQEPYNEQFF.

In this sample, this clonotype turned up many times. The CDR3 DNA follows: TGTGCCAGCAGCCAAGTGGCGGGATCCGGGCAGACCCAGTACTTC. This encodes CASSQVAGSGQTQYF. The rearrangement uses TRBV4-2 and TRBJ2-5, with a tentative D call TRBD2 (6 bases). The CDR3 covers 15 residues. V was pared by 1 base and J by 6 bases, with 15 bases between. Germline CDR1 reads LGHNA; CDR2 reads YNFKEQ.

The V gene is TRBV10-3, the J gene TRBJ2-3; D might be TRBD1 (6 bases). Germline CDR1 reads ENHRY; CDR2 reads SYGVKD. V dropped 10 bases and J dropped 0 bases, with 11 bases sitting between them. This CDR3 is built from 13 residues. CDR3 bases: TGTGCCACTAGCAGGGGTAGCACAGATACGCAGTATTTT. Encoded protein: CATSRGSTDTQYF.

V is TRBV19 and J is TRBJ1-1, with TRBD1 matching over 9 bases. The junction had 5 bases not matched to a gene; V was cut back by 5 bases and J by 4 bases. This CDR3 comprises 14 residues. The V gene's germline CDR1 is LNHDA and CDR2 SQIVND (reference sequence). CDR3 bases: TGTGCCAGTAGTCCCACAGGGGGCTCCACTGAAGCTTTCTTT. Protein: CASSPTGGSTEAFF. Combining the CDR3 with reference TRBV19 and TRBJ1-1 gives the whole variable domain DGGITQSPKYLFRKEGQNVTLSCEQNLNHDAMYWYRQDPGQGLRLIYYSQIVNDFQKGDIAEGYSVSREKKESFPLTVTSAQKNPTAFYLCASSPTGGSTEAFFGQGTRLTVV.

This clonotype was seen at least ten times. The chain carries TRBV7-2 and TRBJ2-1; D possibly uses TRBD1 or TRBD2 (5 bases each). V lost 5 bases and J 4 bases, leaving 36 bases between the germline ends. Looked up from germline, CDR1 is SGHTA and CDR2 is FQGNSA. This CDR3 is built from 22 residues. The CDR3 is CASSRRGVGGSANPPLYNEQFF. For the CDR3, the DNA is TGTGCCAGCAGCCGTAGGGGTGTAGGTGGTAGCGCGAATCCTCCTTTATACAATGAGCAGTTCTTC. Complete variable domain (other parts from reference TRBV7-2 and TRBJ2-1): GAGVSQSPSNKVTEKGKDVELRCDPISGHTALYWYRQSLGQGLEFLIYFQGNSAPDKSGLPSDRFSAERTGGSVSTLTIQRTQQEDSAVYLCASSRRGVGGSANPPLYNEQFFGPGTRLTVL.

V gene TRBV19 combines with J gene TRBJ1-2; TRBD1 might be the D (6 bases). CDR3 length: 13 residues. The V end was cut by 2 bases, the J end by 7 bases, with 11 bases between. CDR1 LNHDA and CDR2 SQIVND come from the germline V gene (reference sequence). The CDR3 DNA reads as TGTGCCAGTAGTATATTACAGGGACGTGGCTACACCTTC. It translates to CASSILQGRGYTF.

At least ten counts were recorded for this clonotype. The rearrangement joins TRBV7-2 to TRBJ2-1; 8 nucleotides line up with TRBD2. This CDR3 is 16 amino acids long. V shed 3 bases and J 3 bases; nucleotides not matched to a gene: 7. Per germline, CDR1 SGHTA and CDR2 FQGNSA. In DNA form, the CDR3 reads TGTGCCAGCAGCTTCGTGGGGCTAGCGGGCTACAATGAGCAGTTCTTC. Translating gives CASSFVGLAGYNEQFF.

Only a few counts were recorded for this clonotype. The rearrangement joins TRBV7-9 to TRBJ2-5; D is tentatively TRBD1 or TRBD2 (5 bases each). The CDR3 consists of 13 residues. The V end was cut by 5 bases, the J end by 5 bases, with 12 bases between. The germline V gene has CDR1 SEHNR and CDR2 FQNEAQ (reference sequence). For the CDR3, the DNA is TGTGCCAGCAGCCGACCCAGGGAGGAGACCCAGTACTTC. Translation gives CASSRPREETQYF.

This clonotype was seen many times. This chain uses TRBV7-9 with TRBJ1-1, with 7 bases lining up with TRBD1. Losses at the gene ends were 5 bases for V and 1 base for J; bases not matched to a gene: 4. This CDR3 is built from 14 residues. Germline CDR1 reads SEHNR; CDR2 reads FQNEAQ (reference sequence). This CDR3 is CASSRGGENTEAFF. In DNA, the CDR3 is TGTGCCAGCAGCAGAGGGGGCGAGAACACTGAAGCTTTCTTT.